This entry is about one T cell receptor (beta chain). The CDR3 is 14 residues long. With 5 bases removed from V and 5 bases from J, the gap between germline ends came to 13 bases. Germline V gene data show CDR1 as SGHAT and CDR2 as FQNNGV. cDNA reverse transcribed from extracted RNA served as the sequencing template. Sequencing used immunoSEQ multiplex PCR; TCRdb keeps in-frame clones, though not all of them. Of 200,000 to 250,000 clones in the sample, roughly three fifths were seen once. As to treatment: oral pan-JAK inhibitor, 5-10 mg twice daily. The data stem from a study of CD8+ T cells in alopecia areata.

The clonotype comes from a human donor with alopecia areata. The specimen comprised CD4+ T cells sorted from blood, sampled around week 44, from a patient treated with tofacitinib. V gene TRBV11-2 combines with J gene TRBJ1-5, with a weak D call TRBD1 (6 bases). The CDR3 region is CASSKDGGHQPQHF. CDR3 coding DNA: TGTGCCAGCAGCAAGGACGGGGGGCATCAGCCCCAGCATTTT.